One T cell receptor beta chain is described in this entry. This entry is derived from a study of technical replicates of blood from several donors. Assay used: immunoSEQ multiplex PCR; TCRdb lists only in-frame clones, some missing. Among about 100,000 clones, about 95% were seen once, and the ten largest hold roughly 0.34%. This receptor was obtained from a human donor in good health. The sample comprised T cells isolated from PBMCs.

This CDR3 reads CASSSGNQPQHF. The CDR3 DNA follows: TGTGCCAGCTCCTCGGGGAATCAGCCCCAGCATTTT. J is TRBJ1-5 and V is TRBV19; unclear D gene. Germline-derived CDR1 and CDR2 are LNHDA and SQIVND (reference sequence). V was clipped by 9 bases and J by 4 bases, with 10 bases between them. The CDR3 extends over 12 amino acids.